Described below is a single TCR beta chain sequence and its context. The source of the sample is a study of blood T cell repertoires in COVID-19. On the study more broadly: Collection of acute and convalescent COVID-19 samples took place in the United States, Italy and Spain. Sources were T cells, B-cell-depleted T cells, or PBMCs; the material itself was cDNA or gDNA.

This CDR3 contains 12 residues. Trimming removed 4 bases at V and 4 bases at J, with 7 bases between. Germline CDR1 and CDR2: MNHEY and SMNVEV (reference sequence). The authors' processing: The authors estimated nucleated cell counts from reference gene primer amplification. Repertoires were generated with immunoSEQ multiplex PCR, while TCRdb's copy carries only in-frame clones and drops some. The V and J calls and clone size come from that table; D and trimming were worked out from the DNA. This sample yields around 250,000 clones, of which around 87% are seen a single time; about 7.1% belongs to the top ten.

This receptor was identified in a woman aged 70-85 years with active or convalescent COVID-19. The chain recombines TRBV27 with TRBJ1-1; a weak D match, TRBD1 (6 bases). The sequenced sample was peripheral blood. CDR3 nucleotide sequence: TGTGCCAGCAGTTCAGGGGTCACTGAAGCTTTCTTT. It encodes CASSSGVTEAFF.